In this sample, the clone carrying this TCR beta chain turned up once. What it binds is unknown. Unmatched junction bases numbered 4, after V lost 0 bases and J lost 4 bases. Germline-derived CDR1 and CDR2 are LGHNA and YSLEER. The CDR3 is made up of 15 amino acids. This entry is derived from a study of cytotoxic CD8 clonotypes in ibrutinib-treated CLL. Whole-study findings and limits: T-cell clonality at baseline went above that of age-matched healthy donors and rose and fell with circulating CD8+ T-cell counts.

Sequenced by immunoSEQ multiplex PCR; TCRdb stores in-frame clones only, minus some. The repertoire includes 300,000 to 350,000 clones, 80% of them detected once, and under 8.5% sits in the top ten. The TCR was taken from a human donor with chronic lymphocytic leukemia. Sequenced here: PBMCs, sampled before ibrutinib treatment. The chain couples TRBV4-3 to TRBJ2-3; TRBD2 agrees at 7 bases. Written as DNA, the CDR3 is TGCGCCAGCAGCCAAGAGGCGGGAGCTTCAGATACGCAGTATTTT. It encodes CASSQEAGASDTQYF.